This passage covers 15 T cell receptor beta chains from one sample sequenced in a study of spatial heterogeneity in lung cancer. Antigens for these TCRs are unknown. Notes on the study in general: Counts of expanded alpha and beta TCRs within tumors tracked the tumor nonsynonymous mutation count.

TCRdb fed the 5' RACE reads into MiXCR, producing one record per CDR3 protein. Of 9,200 or so distinct CDR3 sequences in the sample, around 5.1% were seen once. Time point specified: sample taken at primary tumor resection. The source was lung tumor tissue, collected at surgery. These receptors were collected from a female donor with early-stage non-small cell lung cancer.

This clonotype has a count of ten or more. This chain links TRBV7-9 with TRBJ1-1; a possible D gene is TRBD1 (5 bases). Per germline, CDR1 SEHNR and CDR2 FQNEAQ (reference sequence). The CDR3 consists of 14 residues. With 1 base removed from V and 8 bases from J, the gap between germline ends came to 14 bases. CDR3 amino acids: CASSLVGGWAEAFF. CDR3 bases: TGTGCCAGCAGCTTAGTGGGGGGTTGGGCCGAAGCTTTCTTT.

In its sample, this clonotype was seen a few times. The J gene is TRBJ1-3, the V gene TRBV5-1; D may be TRBD1 (5 bases). The CDR3 is made up of 17 amino acids. The germline V and J ends were trimmed by 0 bases and 0 bases, with 13 bases remaining between them. The germline V gene encodes CDR1 SGHRS and CDR2 YFSETQ. CDR3: CASSLVARVDSGNTIYF. The CDR3 region has the DNA TGCGCCAGCAGCTTGGTTGCCAGGGTCGACTCTGGAAACACCATATATTTT.

The chain joins TRBV6-2 or TRBV6-3 to TRBJ2-7; D ambiguous. V was trimmed by 5 bases and J by 2 bases, leaving 13 bases between them. The CDR3 consists of 14 residues. Germline assignment: CDR1 MNHEY and CDR2 SVGEGT. CDR3 nucleotide sequence: TGTGCCAGCAGTCCAGCCGGGCTTGCCTACGAGCAGTACTTC. This codes for CASSPAGLAYEQYF.

In its sample, this clonotype was seen many times. The chain joins TRBV28 to TRBJ2-1; the D call may be TRBD1 or TRBD2 (5 bases each). V was pared by 5 bases and J by 6 bases, with 20 bases between. Germline V gene data show CDR1 as MDHEN and CDR2 as SYDVKM. The CDR3 is made up of 16 amino acids. The CDR3, as DNA: TGTGCCAGCAGTCAAATCCAGGGAGCGGTGGGCAATGAGCAGTTCTTC. Protein product: CASSQIQGAVGNEQFF.

This clonotype was seen at least ten times. The chain recombines TRBV7-2 with TRBJ2-3, with unresolved D. The CDR3 is 12 amino acids. The germline V gene encodes CDR1 SGHTA and CDR2 FQGNSA. Trimming cost V 5 bases and J 4 bases, with 7 bases left between them. CDR3 sequence (DNA): TGTGCCAGCAGCCGGGTAGCAGATACGCAGTATTTT. Protein: CASSRVADTQYF.

This clonotype was observed at least ten times. The gene calls are TRBV27 and TRBJ1-2; D ambiguous. The CDR3 runs 13 residues. Trimming left V 0 bases short and J 3 bases short, with 5 bases between. Germline V gives CDR1 MNHEY, CDR2 SMNVEV (reference sequence). The CDR3 bases are TGTGCCAGCAGTTTATCGCAGCACTATGGCTACACCTTC. Its protein product is CASSLSQHYGYTF.

The sample holds a few counts of this clonotype. A much larger clone lies one base from this, so it may be a read error. CDR3 loop: CSAKGSVIGTGKLGYNF. The CDR3 coding sequence is TGCAGTGCTAAAGGAAGTGTGATCGGGACAGGGAAGCTTGGCTACAACTTC. This rearrangement joins TRBV20-1 to TRBJ1-2; TRBD1 agrees at 9 bases. Germline V lookup: CDR1 DFQATT, CDR2 SNEGSKA (reference sequence). This CDR3 region has 17 residues.

The rearrangement uses TRBV19 and TRBJ1-1; 9 nucleotides align to TRBD1. With V trimmed by 7 bases and J by 1 base, 4 bases remained unmatched. Germline CDR1 LNHDA, CDR2 SQIVND (reference sequence). This CDR3 is built from 14 residues. The CDR3 nucleotides are TGTGCCAGTAAGGAGACAGGGGGGAACACTGAAGCTTTCTTT. Protein sequence: CASKETGGNTEAFF. Looking up the rest from reference TRBV19 and TRBJ1-1 gives the full variable domain: DGGITQSPKYLFRKEGQNVTLSCEQNLNHDAMYWYRQDPGQGLRLIYYSQIVNDFQKGDIAEGYSVSREKKESFPLTVTSAQKNPTAFYLCASKETGGNTEAFFGQGTRLTVV.

This clonotype was seen ten or more times. The rearrangement links TRBV9 to TRBJ2-1; D gene uncertain. The germline V gene has CDR1 SGDLS and CDR2 YYNGEE. The germline V and J ends were trimmed by 0 bases and 5 bases, with 12 bases remaining between them. The CDR3 has 15 amino acids. The CDR3 sequence: CASSVDSGPDNEQFF. The DNA for the CDR3 is TGTGCCAGCAGCGTAGATTCGGGTCCTGACAATGAGCAGTTCTTC.

This clonotype was observed at least ten times. In DNA form, the CDR3 reads TGTGCCAGCAGATACGATGAGCAGTTCTTC. As protein: CASRYDEQFF. V gene TRBV6-1 combines with J gene TRBJ2-1; D is unclear. This CDR3 contains 10 residues. CDR1 and CDR2 from the germline V gene are MNHNS and SASEGT. V was shortened by 6 bases and J by 8 bases, with 5 bases between the two germline ends.

At least ten counts were recorded for this clonotype. The rearrangement joins TRBV27 to TRBJ1-2, with 11 bases matching TRBD1. This CDR3 has 14 amino acids. Germline-derived CDR1 and CDR2 are MNHEY and SMNVEV (reference sequence). Trimming at V came to 3 bases and at J to 6 bases, leaving 3 bases not matched to a gene. The CDR3 protein is CASSFMGQGDGYTF. The CDR3 DNA is TGTGCCAGCAGTTTTATGGGACAGGGGGATGGCTACACCTTC.

In this sample, this clonotype turned up many times. The rearrangement links TRBV12-5 to TRBJ2-3; D unresolved. Trimming stripped 0 bases from V and 2 bases from J, with 3 bases between. This CDR3 has 13 amino acids. CDR1 and CDR2 from the germline V gene are LGHNT and FRNRAP. This CDR3 is CASGLVNTDTQYF. DNA for the CDR3: TGTGCTAGTGGTTTGGTAAACACAGATACGCAGTATTTT.

This clonotype has ten or more counts. This sequence joins TRBV11-2 and TRBJ2-1, with unresolved D. The germline V gene encodes CDR1 SGHAT and CDR2 FQNNGV. V was trimmed by 4 bases and J by 10 bases, leaving 11 bases between them. CDR3 length: 12 amino acids. The DNA of the CDR3 is TGTGCCAGCAGCTCCCTCATAGCCGAGCAGTTCTTC. Protein product: CASSSLIAEQFF.

This clonotype is classed as medium-sized. This chain joins TRBV6-6 and TRBJ2-6; 10 positions match TRBD1. V lost 7 bases to trimming and J lost 0 bases; unmatched junction nucleotides: 18. CDR1 and CDR2 from the germline V gene are MNHNY and SVGAGI (reference sequence). This CDR3 has 21 residues. The DNA of the CDR3 is TGTGCCAGCACCTCCCACAAAGACAGGGGGCAAATAAGCTCTGGGGCCAACGTCCTGACTTTC. Translated, it gives CASTSHKDRGQISSGANVLTF.

This clonotype is deemed medium-sized. V usage is TRBV5-1 and J usage is TRBJ1-2; possibly TRBD1 for D (6 bases). The CDR3 has 14 residues. Germline assignment: CDR1 SGHRS and CDR2 YFSETQ. Trimming left V 4 bases short and J 4 bases short, with 14 bases between. CDR3 sequence: CASSTLQGGYGYTF. CDR3 in DNA: TGCGCCAGCAGCACGTTACAGGGTGGCTATGGCTACACCTTC.